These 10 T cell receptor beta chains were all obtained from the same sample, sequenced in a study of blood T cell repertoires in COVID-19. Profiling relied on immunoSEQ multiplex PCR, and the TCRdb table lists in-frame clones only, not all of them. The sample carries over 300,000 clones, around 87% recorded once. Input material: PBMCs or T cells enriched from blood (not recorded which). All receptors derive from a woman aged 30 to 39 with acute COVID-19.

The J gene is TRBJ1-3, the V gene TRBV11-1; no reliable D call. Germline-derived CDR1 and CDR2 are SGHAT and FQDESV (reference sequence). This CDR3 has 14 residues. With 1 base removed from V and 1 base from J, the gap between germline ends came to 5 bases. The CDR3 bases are TGTGCCAGCAGCTTAGACTCTTCTGGAAACACCATATATTTT. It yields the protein CASSLDSSGNTIYF.

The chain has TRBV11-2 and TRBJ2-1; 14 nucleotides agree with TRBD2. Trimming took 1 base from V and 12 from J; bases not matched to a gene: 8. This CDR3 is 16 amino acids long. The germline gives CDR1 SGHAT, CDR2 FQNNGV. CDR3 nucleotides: TGTGCCAGCAGCTTAGTGCCTCGACTAGCGGGAGGGGCGCAGTTCTTC. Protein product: CASSLVPRLAGGAQFF.

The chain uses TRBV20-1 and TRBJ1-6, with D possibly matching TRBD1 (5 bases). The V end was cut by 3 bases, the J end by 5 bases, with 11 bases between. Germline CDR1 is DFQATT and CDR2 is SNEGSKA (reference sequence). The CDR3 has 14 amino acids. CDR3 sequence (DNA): TGCAGTGCTAGTGTTGGGGGGGATAATTCACCCCTCCACTTT. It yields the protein CSASVGGDNSPLHF.

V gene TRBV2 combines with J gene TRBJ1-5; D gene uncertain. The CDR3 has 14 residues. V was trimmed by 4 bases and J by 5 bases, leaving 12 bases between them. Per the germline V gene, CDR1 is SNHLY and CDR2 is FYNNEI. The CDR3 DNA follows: TGTGCCAGCAGTGGTGCGGGAAGTGATCAGCCCCAGCATTTT. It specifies CASSGAGSDQPQHF.

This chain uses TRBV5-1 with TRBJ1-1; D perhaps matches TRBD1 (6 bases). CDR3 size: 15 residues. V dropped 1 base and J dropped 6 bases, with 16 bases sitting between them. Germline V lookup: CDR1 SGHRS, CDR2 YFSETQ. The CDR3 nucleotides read TGCGCCAGCAGCTTGACTACTACAGGGTCATCTGAAGCTTTCTTT. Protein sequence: CASSLTTTGSSEAFF.

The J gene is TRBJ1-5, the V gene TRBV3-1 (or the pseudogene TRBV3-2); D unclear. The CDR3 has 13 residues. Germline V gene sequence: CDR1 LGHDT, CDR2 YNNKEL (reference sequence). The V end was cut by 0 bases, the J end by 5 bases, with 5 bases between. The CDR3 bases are TGTGCCAGCAGCCAAGATCGAGATCAGCCCCAGCATTTT. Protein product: CASSQDRDQPQHF.

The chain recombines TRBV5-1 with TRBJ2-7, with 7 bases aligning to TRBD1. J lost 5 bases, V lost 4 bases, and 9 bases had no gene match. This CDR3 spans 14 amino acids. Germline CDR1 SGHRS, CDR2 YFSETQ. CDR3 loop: CASSPGQEVNEQYF. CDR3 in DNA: TGCGCCAGCAGCCCCGGACAGGAGGTCAACGAGCAGTACTTC.

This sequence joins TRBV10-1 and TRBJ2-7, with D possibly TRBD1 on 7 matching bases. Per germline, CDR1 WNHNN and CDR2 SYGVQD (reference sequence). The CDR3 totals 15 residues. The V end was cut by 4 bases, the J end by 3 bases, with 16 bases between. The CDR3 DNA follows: TGCGCCAGCAGTGCCGGGCGGGACAGCTTCTACGAGCAGTACTTC. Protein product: CASSAGRDSFYEQYF.

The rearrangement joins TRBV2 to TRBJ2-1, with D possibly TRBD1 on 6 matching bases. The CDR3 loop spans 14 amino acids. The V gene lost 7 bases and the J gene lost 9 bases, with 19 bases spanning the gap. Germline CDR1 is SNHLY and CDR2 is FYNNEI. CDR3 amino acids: CASTDRPRTPEQFF. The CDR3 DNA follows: TGTGCCAGCACCGACAGGCCTAGGACTCCTGAGCAGTTCTTC.

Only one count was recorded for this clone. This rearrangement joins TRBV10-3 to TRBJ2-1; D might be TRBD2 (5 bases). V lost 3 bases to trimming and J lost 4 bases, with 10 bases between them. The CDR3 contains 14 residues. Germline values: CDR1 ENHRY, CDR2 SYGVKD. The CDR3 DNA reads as TGTGCCATCAGTGATGCTCGGGGTTACAATGAGCAGTTCTTC. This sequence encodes CAISDARGYNEQFF.